A selection of T cell receptor beta chains follows, all from one sample in a study of blood T cells in healthy people across ages. TCRdb itself ran the 5' RACE reads through MiXCR, one entry per CDR3 protein. The data show under 950,000 distinct CDR3 sequences, 20% to 25% seen once. Specimen: blood. The receptors were sampled from a man in his 70s in good health. CDR3s include the opening cysteine and the closing phenylalanine or tryptophan. The D gene is left open where the match is weak. The size of a clone is reported for some rows only, either as once, few or many, or as a class for expanded clones.

j_gene	v_gene	d_gene	abundance	CDR3nt	CDR3aa
TRBJ1-2	TRBV27	TRBD1	-	TGTGCCAGCAGTTGGTTTGGGACAGGGGGTTTTTATGGCTACACCTTC	CASSWFGTGGFYGYTF
TRBJ2-5	TRBV6-6	TRBD1	few	TGTGCCAGCAGTTGGGGACAGGGGGCCTCTCAAGAGACCCAGTACTTC	CASSWGQGASQETQYF
TRBJ1-4	TRBV4-1	-	-	TGCGCCAGCACCCTCGGGTATCGGACTGAAAAACTGTTTTTT	CASTLGYRTEKLFF
TRBJ2-3	TRBV5-1	TRBD2	-	TGCGCCAGCAGCTTGGCCGGGTCTAGCGGGGGGACAGATACGCAGTATTTT	CASSLAGSSGGTDTQYF
TRBJ2-3	TRBV20-1	TRBD2	few	TGCAGTGCTAGAGATATGGCGGGGGGCCGGGATGCGCAGTATTTT	CSARDMAGGRDAQYF
TRBJ1-2	TRBV4-1	-	-	TGCGCCAGCAGCCAAGATAGACAGGCGGTTAGTTACACCTTC	CASSQDRQAVSYTF
TRBJ2-3	TRBV20-1	TRBD2	-	TGCAGTGCTAGACTAGCGGGGGCCTCTGGCACAGATACGCAGTATTTT	CSARLAGASGTDTQYF
TRBJ1-1	TRBV10-3	-	few	TGTGCCATCAGTGAGGAGGGGCTGGGGGCCTTCTTT	CAISEEGLGAFF
TRBJ2-7	TRBV5-1	-	-	TGCGCCAGCAGCTCCCGGACAAATTACGAGCAGTACTTC	CASSSRTNYEQYF
TRBJ2-5	TRBV12-3/TRBV12-4	-	few	TGTGCCAGCAGTTATGAGGTAGGAGAGACCCAGTACTTC	CASSYEVGETQYF
TRBJ1-4	TRBV18	-	few	TGTGCCAGCTCGGACCCCACCACGGCAGTTGAAAAACTGTTTTTT	CASSDPTTAVEKLFF
TRBJ2-1	TRBV24-1	-	-	TGTGCCACCAGTGATTTTTACAATGAGCAGTTCTTC	CATSDFYNEQFF
TRBJ2-7	TRBV29-1	-	-	TGCAGCGCCGTCTCAGGGTCTCTCTACGAGCAGCACTTC	CSAVSGSLYEQHF
TRBJ2-3	TRBV6-1	-	few	TGTGCCAGCACTGGCGGGCCCGGGAATACGCAGTATTTT	CASTGGPGNTQYF
TRBJ2-3	TRBV5-1	TRBD2	-	TGCGCCAGCAGCGTCGGGGGGAACCCCACAGATACGCAGTATTTT	CASSVGGNPTDTQYF
TRBJ2-1	TRBV20-1	-	-	TGCAGTGCTAGAGGTACTCGGAGCTCCTACAATGAGCAGTTCTTC	CSARGTRSSYNEQFF
TRBJ2-5	TRBV20-1	-	few	TGCAGTGCTAGTTTGGGCCTGGACCAAGAGACCCAGTACTTC	CSASLGLDQETQYF
TRBJ1-2	TRBV12-3/TRBV12-4	-	-	TGTGCCAGCTTAACTTCCGTGGGCTACGGCTATGGCTACACCTTC	CASLTSVGYGYGYTF
TRBJ2-3	TRBV10-3	TRBD2	-	TGTGCCATCACCCAAGCGGGGGACACAGATACGCAGTATTTT	CAITQAGDTDTQYF
TRBJ2-4	TRBV2	-	-	TGTGCCAGCAGTGTACGGTTTCTAACCAAAAACATTCAGTACTTC	CASSVRFLTKNIQYF
TRBJ2-2	TRBV5-1	-	few	TGCGCCAGCAGCTTGGTAGGGGTGGTCACCGGGGAGCTGTTTTTT	CASSLVGVVTGELFF
TRBJ2-1	TRBV4-3	TRBD2	few	TGCGCCAGCAGCCAAGGACTAGCCCAATACAATGAGCAGTTCTTC	CASSQGLAQYNEQFF
TRBJ2-3	TRBV6-5	-	-	TGTGCCAGCAGAGCTCCAGTCGGCACAGATACGCAGTATTTT	CASRAPVGTDTQYF
TRBJ1-5	TRBV7-8	-	-	TGTGCCGGCAGCTTAGCGGCCGGGGGCAATCAGCCCCAGCATTTT	CAGSLAAGGNQPQHF
TRBJ1-6	TRBV6-1	-	few	TGTGCCAGCAGTGATCCCGACCCCTCCTATAATTCACCCCTCCACTTT	CASSDPDPSYNSPLHF
TRBJ1-1	TRBV21-1	-	-	TGTGCCAGCAGCAAAGTGGACCGGATGAACACTGAAGCTTTCTTT	CASSKVDRMNTEAFF
TRBJ1-4	TRBV25-1	TRBD1	-	TGTGCCAGCAGTGACACAGGGGTGGGAAAACTGTTTTTT	CASSDTGVGKLFF
TRBJ1-4	TRBV10-3	-	-	TGTGCCATCAGTGAGTCTGTCAGAACCAATGAAAAACTGTTTTTT	CAISESVRTNEKLFF
TRBJ2-6	TRBV6-6	TRBD2	-	TGTGCCAGCAGTTACTACGGGACTACGAGCTCTGGGGCCAACGTCCTGACTTTC	CASSYYGTTSSGANVLTF
TRBJ2-7	TRBV10-2	-	-	TGCGCCAGCAGTGTAGGGGAGTTGGCCGAGCAGTACTTC	CASSVGELAEQYF
TRBJ1-3	TRBV9	-	few	TGTGCCAGCAGCCCGAAGACAGCCGACACCATATATTTT	CASSPKTADTIYF
TRBJ1-1	TRBV7-9	-	-	TGTGCCAGCAGCTGGGACGCAACGTGGGGCACTGAAGCTTTCTTT	CASSWDATWGTEAFF
TRBJ2-2	TRBV20-1	TRBD1	-	TGCAGTGCTAGAGGAGGGACAGGGGGCGGGAGAACCGGGGAGCTGTTTTTT	CSARGGTGGGRTGELFF
TRBJ2-5	TRBV20-1	-	-	TGCAGTGCCCACCCCCGTACGGTAGGGCGGGAGACCCAGTACTTC	CSAHPRTVGRETQYF
TRBJ2-3	TRBV9	TRBD2	many	TGTGCCAGCAGCCTGGGGAGCGGGGGGTCAGATACGCAGTATTTT	CASSLGSGGSDTQYF
TRBJ1-2	TRBV4-3	-	few	TGCGCCAGCAGCCTCGACGAGGGGGGCACCATAATCTATGGCTACACCTTC	CASSLDEGGTIIYGYTF
TRBJ2-1	TRBV10-2	TRBD2	few	TGCGCCAGCAGTGAGTCATTATGGACTAGCGGGAGAAATGAGCAGTTCTTC	CASSESLWTSGRNEQFF
TRBJ2-5	TRBV7-7	-	-	TGTGCCAGCAGCTCATACGGGGGAGGAGAGACCCAGTACTTC	CASSSYGGGETQYF
TRBJ2-3	TRBV27	-	few	TGTGCCAGCAGTCTCAGCCGAGGTCCTAGCGACTTCACAGATACGCAGTATTTT	CASSLSRGPSDFTDTQYF
TRBJ2-1	TRBV7-9	-	few	TGTGCCAGCAGCTTAGCTACAGAGATAGGTGAGCAGTTCTTC	CASSLATEIGEQFF
TRBJ1-4	TRBV7-8	TRBD1	few	TGTGCCAGCAGCTTAGCGGACAGGAGACGAGGGGAAAAACTGTTTTTT	CASSLADRRRGEKLFF
TRBJ1-5	TRBV5-1	-	-	TGCGCCAGCAGCTTGAGGGGTTATTCAGATCAGCCCCAGCATTTT	CASSLRGYSDQPQHF
TRBJ1-6	TRBV30	-	few	TGTGCCTGGAGCGTCGCGGGGAATTCACCCCTCCACTTT	CAWSVAGNSPLHF
TRBJ1-2	TRBV20-1	-	few	TGCAGTGCTGGAGCAACAGGGCTTACTGGCTACACCTTC	CSAGATGLTGYTF
TRBJ1-4	TRBV15	TRBD1	-	TGTGCCACCAGCAGACCGGGACAGCTGATGTTTTTT	CATSRPGQLMFF